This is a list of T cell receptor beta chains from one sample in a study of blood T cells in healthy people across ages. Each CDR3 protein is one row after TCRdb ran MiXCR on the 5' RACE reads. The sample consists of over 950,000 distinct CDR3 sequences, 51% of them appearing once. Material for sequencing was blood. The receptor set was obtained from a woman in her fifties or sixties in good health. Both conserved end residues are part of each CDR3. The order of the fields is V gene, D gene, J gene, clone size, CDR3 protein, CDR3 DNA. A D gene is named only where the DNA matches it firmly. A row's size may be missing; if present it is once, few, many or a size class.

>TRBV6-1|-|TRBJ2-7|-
CASSPQITSYEQYF
TGTGCCAGCAGTCCCCAAATTACATCCTACGAGCAGTACTTC
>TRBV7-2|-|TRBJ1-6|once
CASSLGTGGLSLLHF
TGTGCCAGCAGCTTAGGCACCGGGGGGCTTTCACTCCTCCACTTT
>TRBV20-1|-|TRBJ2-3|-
CSANPVADTQYF
TGCAGTGCTAATCCGGTCGCAGATACGCAGTATTTT
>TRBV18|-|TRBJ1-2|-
CASSPGERGDYGYTF
TGTGCCAGCTCGCCAGGGGAAAGGGGTGACTATGGCTACACCTTC
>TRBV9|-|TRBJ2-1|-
CASSVDPGYSYNEQFF
TGTGCCAGCAGCGTAGACCCGGGATATTCCTACAATGAGCAGTTCTTC
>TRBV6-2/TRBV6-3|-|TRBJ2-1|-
CASTSSDEQFF
TGTGCCAGCACCTCCAGTGATGAGCAGTTCTTC
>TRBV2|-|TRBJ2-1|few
CASMRDPHNEQFF
TGTGCCAGCATGCGCGATCCCCACAATGAGCAGTTCTTC
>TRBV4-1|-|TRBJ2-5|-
CASGQYGQETQYF
TGCGCCAGCGGCCAGTACGGCCAAGAGACCCAGTACTTC
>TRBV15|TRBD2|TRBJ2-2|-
CATNAGGSHTGELFF
TGTGCCACCAACGCGGGGGGTTCACACACCGGGGAGCTGTTTTTT
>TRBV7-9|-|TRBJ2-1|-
CASSLGSSTYNEQFF
TGTGCCAGCAGCTTGGGGAGCTCGACTTACAATGAGCAGTTCTTC
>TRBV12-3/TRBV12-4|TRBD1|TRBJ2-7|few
CASSNTGGSYEQYF
TGTGCCAGCAGTAATACAGGGGGCTCCTACGAGCAGTACTTC
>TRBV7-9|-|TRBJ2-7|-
CASSLVVVDSYEQYF
TGTGCCAGCAGCTTAGTAGTAGTGGACTCCTACGAGCAGTACTTC
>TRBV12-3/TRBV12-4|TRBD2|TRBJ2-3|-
CASSFAGGPGTQYF
TGTGCCAGCAGTTTTGCGGGAGGGCCGGGTACGCAGTATTTT
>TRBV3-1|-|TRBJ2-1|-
CAGSQGKGSYNEQFF
TGTGCCGGCAGCCAAGGAAAGGGGTCCTACAATGAGCAGTTCTTC
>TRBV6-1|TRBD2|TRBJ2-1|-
CASGLAGNNEQFF
TGTGCCAGCGGGCTAGCGGGCAACAATGAGCAGTTCTTC
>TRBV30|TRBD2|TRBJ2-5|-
CAWSPGSGSGETQYF
TGTGCCTGGAGTCCAGGTAGCGGGAGCGGAGAGACCCAGTACTTC
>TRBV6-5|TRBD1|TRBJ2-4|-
CASSSPHRGSSKNIQYF
TGTGCCAGCAGTTCCCCCCACAGGGGGTCATCCAAAAACATTCAGTACTTC
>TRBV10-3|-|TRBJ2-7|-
CAISEPVDEQYF
TGTGCCATCAGTGAGCCTGTGGACGAGCAGTACTTC
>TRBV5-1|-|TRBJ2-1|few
CASSLVPGEYNEQFF
TGCGCCAGCAGCTTGGTGCCGGGAGAATACAATGAGCAGTTCTTC
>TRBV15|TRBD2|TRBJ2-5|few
CATSSFGGQETQYF
TGTGCCACCAGCAGCTTCGGGGGGCAAGAGACCCAGTACTTC
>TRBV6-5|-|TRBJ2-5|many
CASRGMETQYF
TGTGCCAGCAGGGGGATGGAGACCCAGTACTTC
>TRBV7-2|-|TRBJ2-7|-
CASSLDSIVGYEQYF
TGTGCCAGCAGCTTAGATTCCATCGTGGGCTACGAGCAGTACTTC
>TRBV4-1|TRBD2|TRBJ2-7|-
CASSLPTGLAGGSYEQYF
TGCGCCAGCAGCCTACCTACGGGACTAGCGGGAGGGTCCTACGAGCAGTACTTC
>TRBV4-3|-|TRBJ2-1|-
CASSPWSGARNEQFF
TGCGCCAGCAGCCCTTGGTCAGGGGCTCGCAATGAGCAGTTCTTC
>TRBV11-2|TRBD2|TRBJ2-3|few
CASSLLGGPSDTQYF
TGTGCCAGCAGCTTATTGGGAGGGCCATCAGATACGCAGTATTTT
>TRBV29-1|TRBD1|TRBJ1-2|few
CSAQGQGLYGYTF
TGCAGCGCTCAGGGACAGGGGCTCTATGGCTACACCTTC
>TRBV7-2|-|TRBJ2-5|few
CASSLAGVGGQETQYF
TGTGCCAGCAGCTTAGCGGGGGTGGGGGGCCAAGAGACCCAGTACTTC
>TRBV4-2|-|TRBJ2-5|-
CASSQGGKRNEQYF
TGTGCCAGCAGCCAAGGAGGAAAGCGCAATGAGCAGTACTTC
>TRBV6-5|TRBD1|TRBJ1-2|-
CASRVGTGHGYTF
TGTGCCAGCAGGGTTGGGACAGGACATGGCTACACCTTC
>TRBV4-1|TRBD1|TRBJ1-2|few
CASSLTGSGYTF
TGCGCCAGCAGCCTGACAGGGAGCGGCTACACCTTC
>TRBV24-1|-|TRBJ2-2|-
CATRGQGITGELFF
TGTGCCACCAGGGGCCAGGGGATAACCGGGGAGCTGTTTTTT
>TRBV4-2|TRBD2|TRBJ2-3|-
CASSQRTSDSTDTQYF
TGTGCCAGCAGCCAAAGGACTAGCGATAGCACAGATACGCAGTATTTT
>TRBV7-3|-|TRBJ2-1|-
CASSRLSYNEQFF
TGTGCCAGTAGTAGACTGTCCTACAATGAGCAGTTCTTC
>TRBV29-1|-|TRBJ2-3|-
CSVATGLQYF
TGCAGCGTTGCGACGGGATTGCAGTATTTT
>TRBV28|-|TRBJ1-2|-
CASSLGSPRVGYTF
TGTGCCAGCAGTTTAGGATCTCCCAGGGTTGGCTACACCTTC
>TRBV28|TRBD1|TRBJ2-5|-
CASGAGGRRETQYF
TGTGCCAGCGGGGCAGGGGGCAGACGGGAGACCCAGTACTTC
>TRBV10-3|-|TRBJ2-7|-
CAISPAYEQYF
TGTGCCATCAGCCCAGCCTACGAGCAGTACTTC
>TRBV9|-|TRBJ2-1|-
CASSAIGLGNNEQFF
TGTGCCAGCAGCGCCATAGGACTGGGAAACAATGAGCAGTTCTTC
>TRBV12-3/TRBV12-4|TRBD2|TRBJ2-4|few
CASRWGSLAVENIQYF
TGTGCCAGCAGATGGGGATCTCTAGCGGTAGAAAACATTCAGTACTTC
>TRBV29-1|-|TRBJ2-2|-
CSVDRWGQNTGELFF
TGCAGCGTTGATCGTTGGGGCCAAAACACCGGGGAGCTGTTTTTT
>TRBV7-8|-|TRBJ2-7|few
CASSSGPGTEQYF
TGTGCCAGCAGCTCCGGACCGGGAACTGAACAGTACTTC
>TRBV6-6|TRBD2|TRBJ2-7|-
CASSRAGTSGSLHYEQYF
TGTGCCAGCAGTCGGGCCGGGACTAGCGGGAGTCTCCACTACGAGCAGTACTTC
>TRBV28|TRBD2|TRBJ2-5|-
CASSMGTSWPQETQYF
TGTGCCAGCAGTATGGGGACTAGTTGGCCCCAAGAGACCCAGTACTTC
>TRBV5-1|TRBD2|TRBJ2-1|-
CASSLPGGLREVASYNEQFF
TGCGCCAGCAGCTTGCCGGGCGGTCTGCGGGAGGTGGCCTCCTACAATGAGCAGTTCTTC
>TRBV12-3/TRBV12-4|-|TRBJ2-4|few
CASNPGVGAEKQYF
TGTGCCAGCAACCCAGGCGTTGGAGCCGAAAAGCAGTACTTC
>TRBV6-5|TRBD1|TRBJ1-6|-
CASSRDRGPMTLLHF
TGTGCCAGCAGCCGGGACAGGGGGCCAATGACACTCCTCCACTTT
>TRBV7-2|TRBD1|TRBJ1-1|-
CASSLPQGGTEAFF
TGTGCCAGCAGCTTACCTCAGGGGGGCACTGAAGCTTTCTTT
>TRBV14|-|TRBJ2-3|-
CASSQNVADTQYF
TGTGCCAGCAGCCAAAATGTGGCAGATACGCAGTATTTT
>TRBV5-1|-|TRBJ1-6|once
CASSGLIDGNSPLHF
TGCGCCAGCAGCGGATTGATCGATGGTAATTCACCCCTCCACTTT
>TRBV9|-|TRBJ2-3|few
CASSVGPYTDTQYF
TGTGCCAGCAGCGTAGGCCCCTACACAGATACGCAGTATTTT
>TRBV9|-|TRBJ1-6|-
CASSQREGSPLHF
TGTGCCAGCAGCCAACGGGAGGGCTCACCCCTCCACTTT
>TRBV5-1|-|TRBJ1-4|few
CASSFGTTSEKLFF
TGCGCCAGCAGCTTTGGCACAACCTCTGAAAAACTGTTTTTT
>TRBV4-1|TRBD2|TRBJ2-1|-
CASSLLPPGTSGLSYNEQFF
TGCGCCAGCAGCCTACTCCCCCCCGGGACTAGCGGACTATCCTACAATGAGCAGTTCTTC
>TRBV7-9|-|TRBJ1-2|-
CASSLMGAWEEGYTF
TGTGCCAGCAGCTTAATGGGGGCTTGGGAAGAAGGCTACACCTTC
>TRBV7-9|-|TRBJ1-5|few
CASSLDTPNQPQHF
TGTGCCAGCAGCTTAGACACCCCCAATCAGCCCCAGCATTTT